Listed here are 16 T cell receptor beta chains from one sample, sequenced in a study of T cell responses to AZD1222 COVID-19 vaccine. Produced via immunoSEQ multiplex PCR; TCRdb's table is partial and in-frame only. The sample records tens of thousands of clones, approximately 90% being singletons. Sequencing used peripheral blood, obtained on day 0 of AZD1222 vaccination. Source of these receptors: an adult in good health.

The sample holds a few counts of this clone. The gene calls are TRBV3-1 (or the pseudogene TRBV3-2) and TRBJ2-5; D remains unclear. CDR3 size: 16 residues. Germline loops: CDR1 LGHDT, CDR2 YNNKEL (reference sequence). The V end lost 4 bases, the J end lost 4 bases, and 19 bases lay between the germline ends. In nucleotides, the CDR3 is TGTGCCAGCAGCCTCCCCGATTCCTGGTCCAGAGAGACCCAGTACTTC. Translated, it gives CASSLPDSWSRETQYF.

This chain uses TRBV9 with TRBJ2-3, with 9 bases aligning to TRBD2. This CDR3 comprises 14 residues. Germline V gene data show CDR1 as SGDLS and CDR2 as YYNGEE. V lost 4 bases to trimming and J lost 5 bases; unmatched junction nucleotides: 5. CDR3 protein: CASSPGTSLDTQYF. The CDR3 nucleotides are TGTGCCAGCAGCCCGGGGACTAGCTTAGATACGCAGTATTTT.

The CDR3 DNA follows: TGTGCCAGCATGGCCCTTGGACTAGCCCACAATGAGCAGTTCTTC. Translating it yields CASMALGLAHNEQFF. This rearrangement joins TRBV27 to TRBJ2-1; TRBD2 aligns across 8 bases. The ends lost 7 bases at V and 5 bases at J; junction bases unmatched: 10. This CDR3 is 15 amino acids long. Germline assignment: CDR1 MNHEY and CDR2 SMNVEV (reference sequence).

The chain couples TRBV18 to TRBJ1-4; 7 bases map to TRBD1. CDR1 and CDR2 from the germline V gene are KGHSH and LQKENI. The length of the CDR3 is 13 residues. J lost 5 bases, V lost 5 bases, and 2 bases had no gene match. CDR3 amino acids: CASSGGQNEKLFF. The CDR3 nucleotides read TGTGCCAGCTCAGGGGGACAGAATGAAAAACTGTTTTTT.

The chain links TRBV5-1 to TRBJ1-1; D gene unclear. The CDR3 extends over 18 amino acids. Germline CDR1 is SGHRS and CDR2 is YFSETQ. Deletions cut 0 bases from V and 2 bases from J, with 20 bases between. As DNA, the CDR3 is TGCGCCAGCAGCTTGGTACCCAGGCGCCTGGGTAAAAACACTGAAGCTTTCTTT. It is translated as CASSLVPRRLGKNTEAFF.

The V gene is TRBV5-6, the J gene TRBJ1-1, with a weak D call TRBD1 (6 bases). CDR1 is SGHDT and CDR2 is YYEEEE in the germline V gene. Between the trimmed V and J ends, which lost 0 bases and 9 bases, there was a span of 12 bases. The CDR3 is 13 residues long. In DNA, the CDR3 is TGTGCCAGCAGCTTGGTCACAAGGGGGAAAGCTTTCTTT. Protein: CASSLVTRGKAFF.

CDR3 sequence: CASSSVGDTQYF. The CDR3 nucleotides are TGTGCCAGCAGCTCAGTGGGAGATACGCAGTATTTT. The V gene is TRBV7-2, the J gene TRBJ2-3; no clear D. This CDR3 has 12 residues. CDR1 and CDR2 from the germline V gene are SGHTA and FQGNSA. V was cut by 4 bases and J by 5 bases, with 7 bases left in between.

The CDR3 region is CASSALAVSYGYTF. DNA for the CDR3: TGTGCCAGTAGTGCCCTCGCCGTTAGCTATGGCTACACCTTC. The chain employs TRBV19 and TRBJ1-2; D not certain. This CDR3 has 14 amino acids. The V gene's germline CDR1 is LNHDA and CDR2 SQIVND (reference sequence). The V end lost 5 bases, the J end lost 4 bases, and 14 bases lay between the germline ends.

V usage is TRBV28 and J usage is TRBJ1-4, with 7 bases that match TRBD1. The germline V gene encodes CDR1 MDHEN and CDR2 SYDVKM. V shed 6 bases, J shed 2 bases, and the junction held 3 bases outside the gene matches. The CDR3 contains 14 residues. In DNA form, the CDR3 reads TGTGCCAGCAGAGCAGGGGGGACTAATGAAAAACTGTTTTTT. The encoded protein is CASRAGGTNEKLFF. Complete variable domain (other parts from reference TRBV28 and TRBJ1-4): DVKVTQSSRYLVKRTGEKVFLECVQDMDHENMFWYRQDPGLGLRLIYFSYDVKMKEKGDIPEGYSVSREKKERFSLILESASTNQTSMYLCASRAGGTNEKLFFGSGTQLSVL.

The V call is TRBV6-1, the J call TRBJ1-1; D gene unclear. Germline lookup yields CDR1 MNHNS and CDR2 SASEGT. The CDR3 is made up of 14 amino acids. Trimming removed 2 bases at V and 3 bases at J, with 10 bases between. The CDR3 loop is CASSEPRADTEAFF. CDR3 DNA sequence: TGTGCCAGCAGTGAACCGCGAGCGGACACTGAAGCTTTCTTT.

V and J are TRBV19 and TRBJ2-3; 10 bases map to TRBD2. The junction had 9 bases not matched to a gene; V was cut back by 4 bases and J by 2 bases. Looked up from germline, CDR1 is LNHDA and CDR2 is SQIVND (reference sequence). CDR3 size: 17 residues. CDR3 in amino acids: CASSRASGGLITDTQYF. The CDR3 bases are TGTGCCAGTAGTAGGGCTAGCGGGGGCCTAATCACAGATACGCAGTATTTT.

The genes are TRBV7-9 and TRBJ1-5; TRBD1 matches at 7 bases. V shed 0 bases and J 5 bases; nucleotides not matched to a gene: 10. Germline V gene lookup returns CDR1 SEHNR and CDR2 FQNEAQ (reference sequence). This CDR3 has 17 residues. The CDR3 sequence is CASSLAHGTALYQPQHF. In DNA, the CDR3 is TGTGCCAGCAGCTTAGCCCACGGGACAGCTCTTTATCAGCCCCAGCATTTT.

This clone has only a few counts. The CDR3: CASSGGSSGNTIYF. CDR3 coding DNA: TGTGCCAGCAGTGGCGGGTCCTCTGGAAACACCATATATTTT. The rearrangement joins TRBV2 to TRBJ1-3; D remains unclear. The CDR3 has 14 residues. Germline lookup yields CDR1 SNHLY and CDR2 FYNNEI. Trimming left V 4 bases short and J 0 bases short, with 7 bases between.

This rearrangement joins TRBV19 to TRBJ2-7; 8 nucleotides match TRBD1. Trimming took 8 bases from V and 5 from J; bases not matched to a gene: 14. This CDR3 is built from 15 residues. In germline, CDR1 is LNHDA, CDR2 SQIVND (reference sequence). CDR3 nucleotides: TGTGCCAGTTCCCCCCGGGCAGGGGGCAGGGACGAGCAGTACTTC. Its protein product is CASSPRAGGRDEQYF.

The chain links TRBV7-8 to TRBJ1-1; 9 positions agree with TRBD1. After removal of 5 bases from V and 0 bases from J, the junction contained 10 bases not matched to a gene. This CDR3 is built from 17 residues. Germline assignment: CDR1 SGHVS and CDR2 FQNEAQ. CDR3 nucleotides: TGTGCCAGCAGCCCATTGGGACAGGGTGGGATGAACACTGAAGCTTTCTTT. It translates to CASSPLGQGGMNTEAFF.

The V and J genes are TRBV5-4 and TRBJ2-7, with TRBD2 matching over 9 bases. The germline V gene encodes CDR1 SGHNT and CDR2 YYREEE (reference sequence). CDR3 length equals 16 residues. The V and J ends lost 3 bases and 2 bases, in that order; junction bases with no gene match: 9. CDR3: CASSSVSTSGTYEQYF. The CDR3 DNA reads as TGTGCCAGCAGCTCCGTCTCGACTAGCGGTACCTACGAGCAGTACTTC. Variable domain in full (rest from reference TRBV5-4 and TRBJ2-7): ETGVTQSPTHLIKTRGQQVTLRCSSQSGHNTVSWYQQALGQGPQFIFQYYREEENGRGNFPPRFSGLQFPNYSSELNVNALELDDSALYLCASSSVSTSGTYEQYFGPGTRLTVT.